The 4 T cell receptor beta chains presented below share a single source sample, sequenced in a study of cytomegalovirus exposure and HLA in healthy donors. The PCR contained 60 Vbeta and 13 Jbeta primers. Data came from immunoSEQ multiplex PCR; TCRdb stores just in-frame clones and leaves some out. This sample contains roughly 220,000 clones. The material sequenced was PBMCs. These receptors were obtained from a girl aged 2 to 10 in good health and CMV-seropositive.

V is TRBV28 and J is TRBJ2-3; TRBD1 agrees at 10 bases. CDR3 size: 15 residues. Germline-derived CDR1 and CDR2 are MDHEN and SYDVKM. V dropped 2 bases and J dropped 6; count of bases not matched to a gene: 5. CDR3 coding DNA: TGTGCCAGCAGTTTAAGGGACAGGGGAACCGATACGCAGTATTTT. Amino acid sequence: CASSLRDRGTDTQYF.

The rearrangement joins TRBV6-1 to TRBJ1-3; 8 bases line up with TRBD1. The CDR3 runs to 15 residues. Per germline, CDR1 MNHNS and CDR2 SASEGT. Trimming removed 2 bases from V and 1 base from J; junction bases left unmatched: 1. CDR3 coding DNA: TGTGCCAGCAGTGAACGGACAGGGTCTGGAAACACCATATATTTT. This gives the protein CASSERTGSGNTIYF.

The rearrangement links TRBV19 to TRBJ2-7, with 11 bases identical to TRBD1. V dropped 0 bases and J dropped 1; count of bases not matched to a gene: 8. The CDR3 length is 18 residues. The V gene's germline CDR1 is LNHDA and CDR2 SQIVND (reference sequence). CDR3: CASSIDATGTGGSYEQYF. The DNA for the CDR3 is TGTGCCAGTAGTATAGATGCTACCGGGACAGGGGGGTCCTACGAGCAGTACTTC.

As DNA, the CDR3 is TGTGCCAGCAGTCACAGGGGAGTCTACGAGCAGTACTTC. This gives the protein CASSHRGVYEQYF. V is TRBV13 and J is TRBJ2-7; 7 positions agree with TRBD1. Germline CDR1 is PRHDT and CDR2 is FYEKMQ (reference sequence). CDR3 length: 13 amino acids. V dropped 6 bases and J dropped 3; count of bases not matched to a gene: 5.